This T cell receptor beta chain was found in a study of identical twins. In germline, CDR1 is SGHTA, CDR2 FQGNSA. J was trimmed by 1 base and V by 2 bases; bases with no gene match: 6. This CDR3 has 17 amino acids. Study conclusions and caveats: Memory repertoires showed no such pattern, whereas abundant cord blood beta clonotypes carried fewer insertions.

A single record per CDR3 protein comes from TCRdb applying MiXCR to the 5' RACE reads. Seen here are about 200,000 distinct CDR3 sequences, over 5.5% observed once, and the top ten hold roughly 15%. For this clonotype: Its specificity is unknown.

The data also belong to a second study, concerning T cells expressing NK-cell markers.

J is TRBJ2-3 and V is TRBV7-2; 10 nucleotides align to TRBD2. The clonotype originates from a woman between 18 and 29 years old in good health. Sequencing used CD8+ T cells sorted from blood. The chain's CDR3 is CASSLLTGLAGTDTQYF. CDR3 DNA sequence: TGTGCCAGCAGCTTATTAACCGGACTAGCGGGCACAGATACGCAGTATTTT.